These 27 T cell receptor beta chains came from one sample sequenced in a study of shared clonotypes between healthy human individuals. This table comes from immunoSEQ multiplex PCR, and its TCRdb copy is limited to in-frame clones, with some not included. The table includes about 1.1 million clones, around three quarters detected once. The sample consisted of memory CD4+ T cells from PBMCs. Subset noted: CD45RA-negative fraction. Receptor source: a man younger than 30 in good health. Some clones in this sample may be carry-over from other donors' samples.

This clone came up once. The chain employs TRBV9 and TRBJ1-1; 10 nucleotides align to TRBD1. Germline loops: CDR1 SGDLS, CDR2 YYNGEE. Trimming at V came to 3 bases and at J to 4 bases, leaving 15 bases not matched to a gene. The CDR3 sequence is 18 residues long. CDR3 coding DNA: TGTGCCAGCAGCGCATATGACAGGGGGCGAAGGTTGGGCACTGAAGCTTTCTTT. It translates to CASSAYDRGRRLGTEAFF.

The gene calls are TRBV14 and TRBJ2-7; D is uncertain. Trimming stripped 7 bases from V and 0 bases from J, with 10 bases between. CDR3 length: 13 residues. CDR1 and CDR2 (germline): SGHDN, FVKESK. The CDR3 sequence: CASTPSGSYEQYF. The CDR3, as DNA: TGTGCCAGCACCCCGTCGGGCTCCTACGAGCAGTACTTC.

This chain connects TRBV5-1 to TRBJ2-5; D assignment may be TRBD1 or TRBD2 (5 bases each). Germline values: CDR1 SGHRS, CDR2 YFSETQ. The CDR3 contains 15 residues. The ends were cut back, 0 bases at V and 5 bases at J, with 14 bases in the middle. CDR3 region: CASSLEGTPGETQYF. CDR3 bases: TGCGCCAGCAGCTTGGAAGGGACGCCGGGCGAGACCCAGTACTTC.

The gene calls are TRBV29-1 and TRBJ1-2; TRBD1 matches at 11 bases. The germline V gene encodes CDR1 SQVTM and CDR2 ANQGSEA. This CDR3 spans 13 amino acids. The CDR3 sequence is CIIRGQGAYGYTF. CDR3 bases: TGCATTATCCGCGGACAGGGGGCTTATGGCTACACCTTC.

The chain uses TRBV27 and TRBJ2-7; 8 bases map to TRBD2. The CDR3 contains 15 residues. Trimming removed 7 bases from V and 6 bases from J; junction bases left unmatched: 14. Germline V lookup: CDR1 MNHEY, CDR2 SMNVEV (reference sequence). The CDR3 sequence is CASTSRASGSSEQYF. The CDR3 nucleotides are TGTGCCAGCACTTCTCGGGCTAGCGGGTCTTCCGAGCAGTACTTC.

The V and J genes are TRBV28 and TRBJ2-7; the D is unclear. From germline, CDR1 is MDHEN and CDR2 SYDVKM. CDR3 length: 12 residues. Trimming pared 6 bases from V and 7 bases from J, leaving 13 bases between. The CDR3 nucleotides are TGTGCCAGCAGCCAGGTCTCGGTGGAGCAGTACTTC. Its protein is CASSQVSVEQYF.

The chain combines TRBV10-2 with TRBJ1-1; 11 bases map to TRBD1. After removal of 7 bases from V and 4 bases from J, the junction contained 8 bases not matched to a gene. The CDR3 length is 15 residues. Germline V gene data show CDR1 as WSHSY and CDR2 as SAAADI. CDR3 sequence (DNA): TGCGCCAGCATCAAGGACAGGGGGCCTAGCACTGAAGCTTTCTTT. Its protein product is CASIKDRGPSTEAFF.

This rearrangement joins TRBV9 to TRBJ1-1; D is uncertain. Germline V gives CDR1 SGDLS, CDR2 YYNGEE. The V gene lost 0 bases and the J gene lost 1 base, with 10 bases spanning the gap. The CDR3 sequence is 15 residues long. The CDR3 spells CASSVAVGPNTEAFF. The DNA of the CDR3 is TGTGCCAGCAGCGTAGCGGTAGGGCCGAACACTGAAGCTTTCTTT.

This clone was observed a single time. The CDR3, as DNA: TGTGCCAGCAGCCGGGACAGCCACTATGGCTACACCTTC. Its protein is CASSRDSHYGYTF. This chain links TRBV7-9 with TRBJ1-2; 7 nucleotides match TRBD1. After removal of 5 bases from V and 3 bases from J, the junction contained 3 bases not matched to a gene. The CDR3 extends over 13 amino acids. Germline V CDR1 and CDR2: SEHNR, FQNEAQ (reference sequence).

In nucleotides, the CDR3 is TGTGCCAGCAGCGGGAAGGGTTCGCCGGTCTTTGGCTACACCTTC. Translation: CASSGKGSPVFGYTF. The rearrangement links TRBV9 to TRBJ1-2; D is uncertain. The germline V gene encodes CDR1 SGDLS and CDR2 YYNGEE. This CDR3 is 15 amino acids long. V gave up 3 bases and J gave up 7 bases, with 19 bases separating them.

The V gene is TRBV30, the J gene TRBJ1-5, with D uncertain. The CDR3 consists of 13 residues. The V gene's germline CDR1 is GTSNPN and CDR2 SVGIG (reference sequence). V shed 2 bases and J shed 0 bases, with 5 bases lying between them. The CDR3 region is CAWSRYSNQPQHF. In DNA, the CDR3 is TGTGCCTGGAGTCGATATAGCAATCAGCCCCAGCATTTT.

The chain recombines TRBV28 with TRBJ1-6; 7 nucleotides agree with TRBD1. The V gene end was trimmed by 2 bases and the J gene end by 9 bases; junction bases not matched to a gene: 1. Germline CDR1 MDHEN, CDR2 SYDVKM. This CDR3 region has 13 residues. DNA of the CDR3: TGTGCCAGCAGTTTACCAGGGGGTTCACCCCTCCACTTT. Protein product: CASSLPGGSPLHF.

As for this clone: A junction end diverges from the germline sequence, so it may reflect a read error. The chain couples TRBV5-1 to TRBJ1-2; D not certain. Germline loops: CDR1 SGHRS, CDR2 YFSETQ. This CDR3 is built from 14 residues. CDR3 protein: CASSYEGGNYSYTF. The CDR3, as DNA: TGCGCCAGCAGCTACGAGGGCGGCAACTATAGCTACACCTTC. The full variable domain, in which reference TRBV5-1 and TRBJ1-2 provide the parts outside the CDR3, is KAGVTQTPRYLIKTRGQQVTLSCSPISGHRSVSWYQQTPGQGLQFLFEYFSETQRNKGNFPGRFSGRQFSNSRSEMNVSTLELGDSALYLCASSYEGGNYSYTFGSGTRLTVV.

The CDR3 DNA is TGTGCCAGCAGTTTGGGGACTAGCGGGACTGTGACCCAGTACTTC. The encoded protein is CASSLGTSGTVTQYF. V gene TRBV28 combines with J gene TRBJ2-5; TRBD2 matches 13 bases. V lost 3 bases to trimming and J lost 7 bases; unmatched junction nucleotides: 5. The CDR3 has 15 residues. Looked up from germline, CDR1 is MDHEN and CDR2 is SYDVKM. The entire variable domain, with the rest obtained from reference TRBV28 and TRBJ2-5, is as follows: DVKVTQSSRYLVKRTGEKVFLECVQDMDHENMFWYRQDPGLGLRLIYFSYDVKMKEKGDIPEGYSVSREKKERFSLILESASTNQTSMYLCASSLGTSGTVTQYFGPGTRLLVL.

CDR3 bases: TGTGCCAGTAGTATAGTATATGGGTCCATTACTGAGCAGTTCTTC. It translates to CASSIVYGSITEQFF. This rearrangement joins TRBV19 to TRBJ2-1, with unresolved D. V was clipped by 1 base and J by 9 bases, with 16 bases between them. Germline V gene lookup returns CDR1 LNHDA and CDR2 SQIVND (reference sequence). This CDR3 is built from 15 residues.

This chain links TRBV5-1 with TRBJ2-2; 12 positions agree with TRBD2. The CDR3 covers 18 residues. The ends lost 3 bases at V and 0 bases at J; junction bases unmatched: 6. Germline assignment: CDR1 SGHRS and CDR2 YFSETQ. The CDR3 sequence: CASSSMGLAGANTGELFF. The CDR3 nucleotides read TGCGCCAGCAGCTCAATGGGACTAGCGGGTGCGAACACCGGGGAGCTGTTTTTT.

The chain couples TRBV27 to TRBJ2-1, with D unclear. V was cut by 4 bases and J by 5 bases, with 3 bases left in between. Germline V gene data show CDR1 as MNHEY and CDR2 as SMNVEV (reference sequence). The CDR3 length is 11 residues. The CDR3 region has the DNA TGTGCCAGCAGTTCCCACAATGAGCAGTTCTTC. As protein: CASSSHNEQFF.

About this clone: The sample contains more than one DNA sequence encoding this CDR3. The chain couples TRBV7-2 to TRBJ1-5, with D maybe TRBD1 (5 bases). Trimming removed 6 bases from V and 2 bases from J, with 8 bases in between. The CDR3 consists of 13 residues. The V gene's germline CDR1 is SGHTA and CDR2 FQGNSA. In DNA form, the CDR3 reads TGTGCCAGCAGTTGGGGCGGCAATCAGCCCCAGCATTTT. Translation gives CASSWGGNQPQHF.

V gene TRBV2 combines with J gene TRBJ2-4, with D possibly matching TRBD2 (6 bases). This CDR3 is built from 15 residues. The V end was cut by 3 bases, the J end by 6 bases, with 15 bases between. In germline, CDR1 is SNHLY, CDR2 FYNNEI. CDR3 DNA: TGTGCCAGCAGTGATAGGACCGCGCGGGGAAACATTCAGTACTTC. It codes for CASSDRTARGNIQYF.

The chain has TRBV28 and TRBJ2-7; no reliable D call. This CDR3 has 15 residues. CDR1 MDHEN and CDR2 SYDVKM come from the germline V gene. V was pared by 11 bases and J by 2 bases, with 22 bases between. The CDR3 sequence: CAASLGGSRAYEQYF. The DNA of the CDR3 is TGTGCCGCCTCCTTGGGCGGATCAAGAGCCTACGAGCAGTACTTC.

V gene TRBV28 combines with J gene TRBJ2-5; D call uncertain. The germline gives CDR1 MDHEN, CDR2 SYDVKM. The CDR3 has 14 residues. Trimming stripped 3 bases from V and 4 bases from J, with 12 bases between. The CDR3 sequence is CASSLENRRETQYF. The CDR3 region has the DNA TGTGCCAGCAGTTTGGAGAACAGACGAGAGACCCAGTACTTC.

The gene calls are TRBV5-1 and TRBJ1-1, with no clear D. CDR3 size: 16 residues. With 3 bases removed from V and 1 base from J, the gap between germline ends came to 16 bases. From germline, CDR1 is SGHRS and CDR2 YFSETQ. This CDR3 is CASSSQTKPTNTEAFF. CDR3 nucleotide sequence: TGCGCCAGCAGCTCCCAAACAAAACCGACGAACACTGAAGCTTTCTTT.

This chain links TRBV28 with TRBJ1-2; no clear D gene. The V end lost 6 bases, the J end lost 5 bases, and 7 bases lay between the germline ends. This CDR3 is built from 11 residues. From germline, CDR1 is MDHEN and CDR2 SYDVKM. The CDR3 protein is CASSQAYGYTF. The CDR3 coding sequence is TGTGCCAGCAGCCAGGCTTATGGCTACACCTTC.

This chain connects TRBV5-6 to TRBJ1-2; TRBD1 agrees at 7 bases. Germline V lookup: CDR1 SGHDT, CDR2 YYEEEE. This CDR3 comprises 13 residues. V shed 5 bases, J shed 8 bases, and the junction held 9 bases outside the gene matches. The CDR3 nucleotides are TGTGCCAGCAGTCTACAGGGGATGGGAGGCTACACCTTC. It encodes CASSLQGMGGYTF.

DNA for the CDR3: TGCGCCAGCAGCTGGGGACAGGGGCTCTACGAGCAGTACTTC. Translation: CASSWGQGLYEQYF. The V and J genes are TRBV5-1 and TRBJ2-7; 10 bases align to TRBD1. Germline V lookup: CDR1 SGHRS, CDR2 YFSETQ. The CDR3 has 14 amino acids. V was clipped by 3 bases and J by 3 bases; unmatched bases: 3.

The sample holds one count of this clone. The chain couples TRBV5-1 to TRBJ2-1; 12 nucleotides agree with TRBD2. V lost 4 bases, J lost 5 bases, and 7 bases stayed unmatched. The germline V gene has CDR1 SGHRS and CDR2 YFSETQ. The CDR3 length is 16 residues. This chain's CDR3 is CASSGGTSGSNNEQFF. CDR3 nucleotide sequence: TGCGCCAGCAGCGGGGGGACTAGCGGGTCCAACAATGAGCAGTTCTTC.

V usage is TRBV9 and J usage is TRBJ2-2, with a possible D match to TRBD1 (6 bases). Trimming took off 3 bases at V and 6 bases at J, with 12 bases between the two ends. The germline CDR1 and CDR2 sequences are SGDLS and YYNGEE. This CDR3 region has 14 residues. Here the CDR3 DNA reads TGTGCCAGCAGCGCATCCACAGGGCCCGGGGAGCTGTTTTTT. Amino acids: CASSASTGPGELFF.